This T cell receptor beta chain was retrieved from a study of T cell changes during pregnancy in multiple sclerosis. The CDR3 has 15 residues. V shed 2 bases and J 6 bases; nucleotides not matched to a gene: 2. The V gene's germline CDR1 is MNHNY and CDR2 SVGAGI (reference sequence). Clones were sequenced by immunoSEQ multiplex PCR, and TCRdb holds only the in-frame ones, with some missing. The data show 95,000 to 100,000 clones, 80% to 95% seen once. J is TRBJ2-1 and V is TRBV6-6; 12 bases match TRBD2. The specimen was peripheral blood, collected in the second trimester of pregnancy. The clonotype originates from a female donor with multiple sclerosis, enrolled in a pregnancy study. The CDR3 region is CASSYRTSGTNEQFF. In nucleotides, the CDR3 is TGTGCCAGCAGTTACAGGACTAGCGGGACCAATGAGCAGTTCTTC.